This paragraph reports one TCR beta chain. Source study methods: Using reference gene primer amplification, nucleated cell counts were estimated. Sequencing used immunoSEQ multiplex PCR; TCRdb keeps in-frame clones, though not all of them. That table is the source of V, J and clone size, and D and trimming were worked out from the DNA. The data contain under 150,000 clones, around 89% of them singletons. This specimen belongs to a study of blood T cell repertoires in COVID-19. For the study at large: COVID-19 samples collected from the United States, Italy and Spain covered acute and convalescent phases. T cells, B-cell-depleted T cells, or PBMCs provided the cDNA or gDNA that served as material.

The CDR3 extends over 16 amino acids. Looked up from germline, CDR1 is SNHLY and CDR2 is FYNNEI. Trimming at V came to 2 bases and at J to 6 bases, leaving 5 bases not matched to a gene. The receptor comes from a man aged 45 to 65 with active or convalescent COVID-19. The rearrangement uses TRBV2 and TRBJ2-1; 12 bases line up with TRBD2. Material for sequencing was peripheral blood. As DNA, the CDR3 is TGTGCCAGCAGTGAATCTCTAGCGGGAGGGGTCAATGAGCAGTTCTTC. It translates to CASSESLAGGVNEQFF.